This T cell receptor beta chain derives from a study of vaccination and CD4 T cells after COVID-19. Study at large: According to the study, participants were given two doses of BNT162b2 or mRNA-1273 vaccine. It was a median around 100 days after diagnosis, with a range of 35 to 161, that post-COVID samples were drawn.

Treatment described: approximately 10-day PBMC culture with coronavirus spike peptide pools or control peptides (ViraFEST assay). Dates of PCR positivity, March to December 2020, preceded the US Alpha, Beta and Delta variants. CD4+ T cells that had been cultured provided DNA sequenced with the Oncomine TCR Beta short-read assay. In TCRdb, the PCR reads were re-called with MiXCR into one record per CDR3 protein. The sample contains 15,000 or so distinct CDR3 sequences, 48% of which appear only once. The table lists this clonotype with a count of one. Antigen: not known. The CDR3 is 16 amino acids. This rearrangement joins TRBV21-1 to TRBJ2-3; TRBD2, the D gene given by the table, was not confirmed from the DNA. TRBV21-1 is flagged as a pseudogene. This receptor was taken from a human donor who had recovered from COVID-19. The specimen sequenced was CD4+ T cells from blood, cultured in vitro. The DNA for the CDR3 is TGTGCCAGCAGCCCCCGGACTAGCGGGAGGGCAGATACGCAGTATTTT. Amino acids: CASSPRTSGRADTQYF.